These 22 T cell receptor beta chains originate from one sample sequenced in a study of cytomegalovirus exposure and HLA in healthy donors. Both 60 Vbeta primers and 13 Jbeta primers went into the PCR. The assay was immunoSEQ multiplex PCR, and TCRdb's table has in-frame clones only and misses some. The sample lists around 150,000 clones, 70% to 90% occurring once. Material for sequencing was PBMCs. These receptors were collected from a man younger than 35 in good health and CMV-seropositive.

V and J are TRBV4-1 and TRBJ1-1, with D uncertain. From germline, CDR1 is MGHRA and CDR2 YSYEKL. The CDR3 runs 14 residues. With 1 base removed from V and 0 bases from J, the gap between germline ends came to 6 bases. CDR3 protein: CASSQVGMNTEAFF. CDR3 in DNA: TGCGCCAGCAGCCAAGTCGGGATGAACACTGAAGCTTTCTTT.

This sequence joins TRBV7-2 and TRBJ1-2; perhaps TRBD1 as D (6 bases). The CDR3 loop spans 15 amino acids. Germline values: CDR1 SGHTA, CDR2 FQGNSA. Between the trimmed V and J ends, which lost 0 bases and 6 bases, there was a span of 14 bases. The CDR3 nucleotides read TGTGCCAGCAGCTTAGCGGTATCACAGGGCCATGGCTACACCTTC. It specifies CASSLAVSQGHGYTF.

The J gene is TRBJ1-2, the V gene TRBV4-1; TRBD1 is a possible D gene (6 bases). This CDR3 is built from 17 residues. V lost 0 bases, J lost 3 bases, and 17 bases lay in between. Germline V gives CDR1 MGHRA, CDR2 YSYEKL. The CDR3 sequence: CASSQEGTGPEHYGYTF. The CDR3 DNA reads TGCGCCAGCAGCCAAGAGGGAACAGGGCCCGAACACTATGGCTACACCTTC.

This sequence joins TRBV7-3 and TRBJ2-3; 9 positions agree with TRBD1. The germline V gene encodes CDR1 SGHTA and CDR2 FQGTGA. The CDR3 extends over 17 amino acids. V dropped 6 bases and J dropped 0; count of bases not matched to a gene: 10. The CDR3 DNA reads TGTGCCAGCAGGCCAACTACCGGACAGGGGAGCACAGATACGCAGTATTTT. Translated, it gives CASRPTTGQGSTDTQYF.

The chain has TRBV4-1 and TRBJ2-3; 8 bases fit TRBD2. V lost 1 base to trimming and J lost 8 bases; unmatched junction nucleotides: 11. In germline, CDR1 is MGHRA, CDR2 YSYEKL. This CDR3 has 16 residues. The CDR3: CASSQVGTSSYPTQYF. The CDR3, as DNA: TGCGCCAGCAGCCAAGTAGGGACTAGTAGCTACCCTACGCAGTATTTT.

CDR3 loop: CASGFLSRNTGELFF. CDR3 coding DNA: TGTGCTAGTGGTTTTCTCTCTCGGAACACCGGGGAGCTGTTTTTT. The chain recombines TRBV12-5 with TRBJ2-2, with D uncertain. Germline values: CDR1 LGHNT, CDR2 FRNRAP. Trimming removed 3 bases from V and 1 base from J, with 9 bases in between. CDR3 length: 15 amino acids.

This chain links TRBV13 with TRBJ2-1; 8 bases agree with TRBD2. J gave up 7 bases and V 1 base, and 15 bases lay outside the gene matches. The V gene's germline CDR1 is PRHDT and CDR2 FYEKMQ (reference sequence). The CDR3 is 18 amino acids. Here the CDR3 DNA reads TGTGCCAGCAGCTTAGACGGGGGGGCCAGCTTTAGAGCGAATGAGCAGTTCTTC. This codes for CASSLDGGASFRANEQFF. The whole variable domain, filled in from reference TRBV13 and TRBJ2-1, reads AAGVIQSPRHLIKEKRETATLKCYPIPRHDTVYWYQQGPGQDPQFLISFYEKMQSDKGSIPDRFSAQQFSDYHSELNMSSLELGDSALYFCASSLDGGASFRANEQFFGPGTRLTVL.

The chain has TRBV11-2 and TRBJ2-7, with TRBD1 matching 8 bases. The CDR3 length is 13 residues. Unmatched junction bases numbered 7, after V lost 3 bases and J lost 9 bases. The germline V gene has CDR1 SGHAT and CDR2 FQNNGV. Here the CDR3 reads CASSFQGAGGQYF. CDR3 coding DNA: TGTGCCAGCAGCTTCCAGGGGGCGGGTGGGCAGTACTTC.

The J gene is TRBJ1-2, the V gene TRBV5-1; no clear D. Germline CDR1 reads SGHRS; CDR2 reads YFSETQ. Trimming took off 0 bases at V and 2 bases at J, with 5 bases between the two ends. The CDR3 is 13 amino acids. CDR3: CASSLVQNYGYTF. CDR3 nucleotides: TGCGCCAGCAGCTTGGTACAGAACTATGGCTACACCTTC.

The chain joins TRBV4-1 to TRBJ2-1, with a tentative D call TRBD2 (5 bases). Germline V gene lookup returns CDR1 MGHRA and CDR2 YSYEKL. The CDR3 loop spans 16 amino acids. The V end was cut by 4 bases, the J end by 4 bases, with 17 bases between. CDR3 sequence reads: CASSLREAEDYNEQFF. The CDR3, as DNA: TGCGCCAGCAGCCTTCGCGAGGCGGAGGATTACAATGAGCAGTTCTTC.

In its sample, this clone was seen many times. The gene calls are TRBV4-1 and TRBJ1-2, with D perhaps TRBD1 (5 bases). The CDR3 spans 11 residues. Germline V gene sequence: CDR1 MGHRA, CDR2 YSYEKL. V gave up 3 bases and J gave up 9 bases, with 8 bases separating them. In DNA, the CDR3 is TGCGCCAGCAGCCATGGGGGGAGCTACACCTTC. Translated, it gives CASSHGGSYTF.

CDR3 protein: CASSLAGTGVRNEQFF. The CDR3 DNA follows: TGTGCCAGCAGCTTAGCCGGGACAGGGGTAAGGAATGAGCAGTTCTTC. The chain has TRBV7-9 and TRBJ2-1; 10 nucleotides agree with TRBD1. Germline CDR1 reads SEHNR; CDR2 reads FQNEAQ (reference sequence). V lost 0 bases and J lost 7; bases outside the gene matches: 6. CDR3 length: 16 amino acids.

This chain connects TRBV7-8 to TRBJ2-7, with a possible D match to TRBD2 (6 bases). V dropped 3 bases and J dropped 2 bases, with 8 bases sitting between them. Germline V gene data show CDR1 as SGHVS and CDR2 as FQNEAQ. The CDR3 sequence is 13 residues long. In DNA form, the CDR3 reads TGTGCCAGCAGCTTTCGACTAGCCTACGAGCAGTACTTC. It yields the protein CASSFRLAYEQYF.

V and J are TRBV18 and TRBJ1-6; D remains ambiguous. The CDR3 consists of 17 residues. Germline CDR1 is KGHSH and CDR2 is LQKENI. V shed 1 base and J shed 0 bases, with 10 bases lying between them. As DNA, the CDR3 is TGTGCCAGCTCACCACTTCTCGTGAGCTCCTATAATTCACCCCTCCACTTT. This encodes CASSPLLVSSYNSPLHF.

The chain carries TRBV30 and TRBJ2-5, with a possible D match to TRBD1 (6 bases). This CDR3 region has 12 residues. Trimming took off 3 bases at V and 11 bases at J, with 16 bases between the two ends. CDR1 GTSNPN and CDR2 SVGIG come from the germline V gene (reference sequence). CDR3 nucleotides: TGTGCCTGGAGCCCCACAGGGTTGGAGCAGTACTTC. Its translation: CAWSPTGLEQYF.

The gene calls are TRBV10-1 and TRBJ2-1; TRBD2 matches 10 bases. In germline, CDR1 is WNHNN, CDR2 SYGVQD (reference sequence). This CDR3 is 15 amino acids long. The junction had 11 bases not matched to a gene; V was cut back by 6 bases and J by 9 bases. The CDR3, as DNA: TGCGCCAGCAGCGATCTAGCGGGGGCAGGCGGTGAGCAGTTCTTC. Translated: CASSDLAGAGGEQFF.

The V gene is TRBV28, the J gene TRBJ1-1; D not resolved. This CDR3 is 14 amino acids long. Germline V lookup: CDR1 MDHEN, CDR2 SYDVKM. Trimming shortened V by 6 bases and J by 1 base, and 12 bases separated the two germline ends. As DNA, the CDR3 is TGTGCCAGCAGCGCCCCAGGCGAGAACACTGAAGCTTTCTTT. This encodes CASSAPGENTEAFF.

The rearrangement uses TRBV19 and TRBJ2-1, with 10 bases fitting TRBD2. The V and J ends lost 4 bases and 4 bases, in that order; junction bases with no gene match: 1. The CDR3 has 14 amino acids. The germline V gene encodes CDR1 LNHDA and CDR2 SQIVND (reference sequence). CDR3 sequence (DNA): TGTGCCAGTAGTAAACTAGCGGGGTACAATGAGCAGTTCTTC. The encoded protein is CASSKLAGYNEQFF.

This clone turned up a few times. The chain recombines TRBV4-1 with TRBJ2-7, with D tentatively TRBD2 (5 bases). Germline V gene lookup returns CDR1 MGHRA and CDR2 YSYEKL. This CDR3 comprises 15 residues. Deletions cut 1 base from V and 4 bases from J, with 14 bases between. The CDR3 loop reads CASSQVWPSRYEQYF. As DNA, the CDR3 is TGCGCCAGCAGCCAAGTTTGGCCTAGCCGGTACGAGCAGTACTTC.

The table lists this clone with a few counts. The V gene is TRBV5-1, the J gene TRBJ2-1, with 8 bases matching TRBD1. Trimming took 4 bases from V and 6 from J; bases not matched to a gene: 9. Germline CDR1 SGHRS, CDR2 YFSETQ. The CDR3 contains 15 residues. This CDR3 is CASSGYRGVGNEQFF. The CDR3 nucleotides are TGCGCCAGCAGCGGCTACAGGGGGGTTGGCAATGAGCAGTTCTTC.

This chain's CDR3 is CASSLAGGITDTQYF. The CDR3 DNA sequence: TGTGCCAGCAGCTTAGCGGGGGGTATAACAGATACGCAGTATTTT. The chain links TRBV7-3 to TRBJ2-3, with 8 positions matching TRBD2. The CDR3 totals 15 residues. Looked up from germline, CDR1 is SGHTA and CDR2 is FQGTGA. Germline trimming cut 2 bases from V and 3 bases from J; bases unmatched to any gene: 4.

This clone was observed a single time. CDR3 sequence: CASSSQGLAGYRYEQYF. The DNA of the CDR3 is TGTGCCAGCAGTTCCCAAGGACTAGCGGGGTATCGCTACGAGCAGTACTTC. The chain links TRBV27 to TRBJ2-7, with 12 bases matching TRBD2. This CDR3 is 17 amino acids long. J gave up 3 bases and V 4 bases, and 10 bases lay outside the gene matches. Germline V gene sequence: CDR1 MNHEY, CDR2 SMNVEV (reference sequence).